This T cell receptor (beta chain) was found in a study of shared clonotypes between healthy human individuals. Study results and limitations: Non-shared clonotypes were found to have lower generation probabilities than the clonotypes that were shared by all four of the sorted-subset donors. Rarefaction analysis demonstrated incomplete sorted-subset sequencing notwithstanding large depth.

Selected positively for CCR7 and CD45RO-negative, naive CD8 cells excluded terminally differentiated effector memory CD45RA+ cells. Clones were read by immunoSEQ multiplex PCR, and TCRdb kept only the in-frame ones, dropping some. The table lists around 2,000,000 clones, approximately 94% of them singletons. In regard to this clone: Its antigen is unknown.

CDR1 SGHNT and CDR2 YYREEE come from the germline V gene (reference sequence). The CDR3 runs to 13 residues. The ends were cut back, 3 bases at V and 2 bases at J, with 9 bases in the middle. The TCR originated in a young man in good health. Specimen: naive CD8+ T cells sorted from blood. V and J are TRBV5-4 and TRBJ2-7; D possibly corresponds to TRBD2 (5 bases). CDR3 coding DNA: TGTGCCAGCAGCTGGGAGCGGACCTACGAGCAGTACTTC. Its protein is CASSWERTYEQYF.